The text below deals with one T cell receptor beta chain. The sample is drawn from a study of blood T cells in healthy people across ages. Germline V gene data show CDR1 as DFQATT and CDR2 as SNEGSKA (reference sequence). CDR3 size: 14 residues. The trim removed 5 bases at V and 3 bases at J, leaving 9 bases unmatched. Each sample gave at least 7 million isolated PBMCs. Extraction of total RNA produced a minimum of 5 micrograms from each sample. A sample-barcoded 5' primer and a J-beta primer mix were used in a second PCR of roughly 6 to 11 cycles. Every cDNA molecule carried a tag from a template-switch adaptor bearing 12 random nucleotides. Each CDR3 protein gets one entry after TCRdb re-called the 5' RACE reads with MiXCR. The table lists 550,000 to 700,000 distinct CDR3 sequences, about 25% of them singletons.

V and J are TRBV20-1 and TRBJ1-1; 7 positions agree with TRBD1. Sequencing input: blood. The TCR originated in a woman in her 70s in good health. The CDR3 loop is CSAEYRQGDTEAFF. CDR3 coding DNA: TGCAGTGCTGAATATCGACAGGGAGACACTGAAGCTTTCTTT.